The 19 T cell receptor beta chains below were found in one sample sequenced in a study of CD8 T cells in ankylosing spondylitis (dated by TCRdb to about 2017). What these receptors recognize is not known. Library generation was performed with 5' RACE. For sequencing, an Illumina HiSeq 2500 was employed. Using fastp trimming at Q25 and MiXCR clonotype assembly, TCRdb reanalyzed the public sequencing data and kept in-frame beta chains. Every CDR3 protein is listed once, alongside the most common genes and DNA of its rows. Recorded for this sample are more than 600,000 distinct CDR3 sequences; around a fifth of them occurred a single time. Clones ranked in the top ten supply 15% to 20% of the sample. Findings and caveats that apply to the study as a whole: Blood from ankylosing spondylitis patients appeared to be characterized by a TCR beta motif composed of under 10 highly homologous amino acid variants.

The sample was blood, either unsorted or a sorted T cell fraction (not recorded which). The receptor source for this set is a male donor with ankylosing spondylitis.

The V call is TRBV19, the J call TRBJ2-1; the D is unclear. Trimming removed 10 bases from V and 2 bases from J, with 18 bases in between. Per the germline V gene, CDR1 is LNHDA and CDR2 is SQIVND (reference sequence). The CDR3 extends over 15 amino acids. The CDR3 protein is CATQPVGITYNEQFF. The CDR3 nucleotides read TGTGCCACCCAGCCAGTGGGCATCACCTACAATGAGCAGTTCTTC.

The chain links TRBV4-3 to TRBJ2-7; D is possibly TRBD2 (5 bases). CDR1 and CDR2 (germline): LGHNA, YSLEER. This CDR3 region has 15 residues. V was clipped by 0 bases and J by 3 bases, with 12 bases between them. As DNA, the CDR3 is TGCGCCAGCAGCCAAGATCGGGAAGTGCTCTACGAGCAGTACTTC. Protein: CASSQDREVLYEQYF.

This clonotype was observed a handful of times. J is TRBJ2-2 and V is TRBV7-9, with no clear D. This CDR3 comprises 13 residues. With 4 bases removed from V and 6 bases from J, the gap between germline ends came to 9 bases. From germline, CDR1 is SEHNR and CDR2 FQNEAQ (reference sequence). The CDR3 DNA is TGTGCCAGCAGCTCAGACGGGCCCGGGGAGCTGTTTTTT. As protein: CASSSDGPGELFF.

Only a few counts were recorded for this clonotype. The chain carries TRBV7-2 and TRBJ2-1; TRBD1 or TRBD2 may be the D gene (6 bases each). Germline loops: CDR1 SGHTA, CDR2 FQGNSA. The germline V and J ends were trimmed by 4 bases and 6 bases, with 19 bases remaining between them. The CDR3 is made up of 16 amino acids. In DNA, the CDR3 is TGTGCCAGCAGCTCCATGAGGGGGGTACATCCCAATGAGCAGTTCTTC. Translation gives CASSSMRGVHPNEQFF.

This rearrangement joins TRBV5-6 to TRBJ2-1; D possibly corresponds to TRBD2 (5 bases). CDR1 and CDR2 from the germline V gene are SGHDT and YYEEEE. V lost 4 bases and J lost 0, with 11 bases in between. This CDR3 spans 15 amino acids. CDR3 amino acids: CASSMGASSYNEQFF. The DNA for the CDR3 is TGTGCCAGCAGCATGGGAGCGAGCTCCTACAATGAGCAGTTCTTC.

This clonotype was seen at least ten times. The chain has TRBV11-3 and TRBJ1-1, with a possible D match to TRBD1 (5 bases). V lost 4 bases, J lost 8 bases, and 17 bases lay in between. The V gene's germline CDR1 is SGHNT and CDR2 YENEEA. The CDR3 extends over 14 amino acids. DNA of the CDR3: TGTGCCAGCAGCTCCTTCGGGACCGCCTTGGAAGCTTTCTTT. As protein: CASSSFGTALEAFF.

The V call is TRBV29-1, the J call TRBJ2-7, with D maybe TRBD1 (5 bases). With 6 bases removed from V and 1 base from J, the gap between germline ends came to 7 bases. The CDR3 has 11 amino acids. From germline, CDR1 is SQVTM and CDR2 ANQGSEA. The CDR3 is CSVRQSYEQYF. CDR3 DNA: TGCAGCGTACGACAGTCCTACGAGCAGTACTTC.

The rearrangement uses TRBV10-3 and TRBJ1-2, with D tentatively TRBD1 (5 bases). CDR3 length equals 14 residues. Germline loops: CDR1 ENHRY, CDR2 SYGVKD. Trimming cost V 5 bases and J 8 bases, with 18 bases left between them. CDR3 in amino acids: CAISSDSHISGYTF. CDR3 nucleotides: TGTGCCATCAGTTCCGACAGCCACATCTCCGGCTACACCTTC.

The chain is built from TRBV7-8 and TRBJ1-2; D possibly corresponds to TRBD1 (6 bases). The V and J ends lost 5 bases and 11 bases respectively, with 15 bases between them. Germline CDR1 SGHVS, CDR2 FQNEAQ. The CDR3 sequence is 12 residues long. The CDR3 nucleotides are TGTGCCAGCAGCCATATACAGGGTTTATACACCTTC. Its protein is CASSHIQGLYTF.

This chain links TRBV20-1 with TRBJ2-1; weak D call: TRBD2 (5 bases). Trimming took 3 bases from V and 10 from J, leaving 22 bases between them. This CDR3 is 15 amino acids long. Germline CDR1 DFQATT, CDR2 SNEGSKA (reference sequence). CDR3 nucleotides: TGCAGTGCTAGTGGCTACTTATCGATTGGGGAGGAGCAGTTCTTC. Its protein product is CSASGYLSIGEEQFF.

This clonotype was found a few times. The V and J genes are TRBV20-1 and TRBJ1-1; 7 bases match TRBD1. The CDR3 is made up of 13 amino acids. With V trimmed by 6 bases and J by 5 bases, 9 bases remained unmatched. The V gene's germline CDR1 is DFQATT and CDR2 SNEGSKA (reference sequence). The DNA of the CDR3 is TGCAGTGCAACCTACAGGGGAGGGACTGAAGCTTTCTTT. Translated, it gives CSATYRGGTEAFF.

The table lists this clonotype with a few counts. The chain recombines TRBV27 with TRBJ2-1; a possible D gene is TRBD2 (6 bases). Per the germline V gene, CDR1 is MNHEY and CDR2 is SMNVEV (reference sequence). V lost 5 bases, J lost 8 bases, and 22 bases lay in between. CDR3 length: 16 amino acids. CDR3 loop: CASSPGWVEGFDEQFF. CDR3 DNA: TGTGCCAGCAGTCCCGGATGGGTGGAGGGGTTCGATGAGCAGTTCTTC.

This rearrangement joins TRBV6-5 to TRBJ1-3; no firm D call. CDR3 length: 17 amino acids. Germline V gene data show CDR1 as MNHEY and CDR2 as SVGAGI. With 0 bases removed from V and 3 bases from J, the gap between germline ends came to 15 bases. This CDR3 reads CASSYSDRGLGGNTIYF. CDR3 DNA sequence: TGTGCCAGCAGTTACTCCGATAGAGGTCTTGGTGGAAACACCATATATTTT.

The V and J genes are TRBV6-5 and TRBJ1-3, with a weak D call TRBD1 (5 bases). This CDR3 comprises 12 residues. The germline V and J ends were trimmed by 8 bases and 9 bases, with 14 bases remaining between them. Germline loops: CDR1 MNHEY, CDR2 SVGAGI. The CDR3 spells CASQTGGGTIYF. The CDR3 region has the DNA TGTGCCAGCCAGACCGGGGGGGGCACCATATATTTT.

A few counts support this clonotype. This sequence joins TRBV4-1 and TRBJ2-1, with a weak D call TRBD2 (6 bases). The CDR3 extends over 16 amino acids. The germline gives CDR1 MGHRA, CDR2 YSYEKL. V was clipped by 3 bases and J by 0 bases, with 12 bases between them. The CDR3 sequence: CASSHATSTSYNEQFF. As DNA, the CDR3 is TGCGCCAGCAGCCACGCTACTAGCACCTCCTACAATGAGCAGTTCTTC.

J is TRBJ2-1 and V is TRBV7-3; D gene unclear. V was clipped by 5 bases and J by 5 bases, with 19 bases between them. The germline V gene has CDR1 SGHTA and CDR2 FQGTGA. The CDR3 is 16 residues long. In DNA form, the CDR3 reads TGTGCCAGCAGCCCCCGAATTACCCCAGGTGACAATGAGCAGTTCTTC. It translates to CASSPRITPGDNEQFF.

This chain joins TRBV5-1 and TRBJ1-6, with 9 bases lining up with TRBD1. V shed 4 bases, J shed 8 bases, and the junction held 4 bases outside the gene matches. The CDR3 is 14 amino acids. The germline V gene has CDR1 SGHRS and CDR2 YFSETQ. The CDR3 region is CASSVRDRDSPLHF. The CDR3, as DNA: TGCGCCAGCAGCGTCCGGGACAGGGATTCACCCCTCCACTTT. The full variable domain, its missing parts supplied by reference TRBV5-1 and TRBJ1-6, is KAGVTQTPRYLIKTRGQQVTLSCSPISGHRSVSWYQQTPGQGLQFLFEYFSETQRNKGNFPGRFSGRQFSNSRSEMNVSTLELGDSALYLCASSVRDRDSPLHFGNGTRLTVT.

The chain joins TRBV7-2 to TRBJ2-5; D gene unclear. V was shortened by 4 bases and J by 3 bases, with 15 bases between the two germline ends. This CDR3 is 15 amino acids long. Germline CDR1 and CDR2: SGHTA and FQGNSA. The CDR3 nucleotides are TGTGCCAGCAGCTCAATGACAAATCTAAAAGAGACCCAGTACTTC. This translates into CASSSMTNLKETQYF.

In the case of this clonotype: At one end the junction does not follow the germline gene, possibly because of a read error. The chain joins TRBV5-3 to TRBJ2-1; 8 bases map to TRBD2. TRBV5-3 is an ORF, and what it does is uncertain. The CDR3 has 15 amino acids. The CDR3 spells CASSLELAEYNEQFF. The CDR3 DNA sequence: TGTGCCAGCAGCTTGGAACTAGCGGAGTACAATGAGCAGTTCTTC.